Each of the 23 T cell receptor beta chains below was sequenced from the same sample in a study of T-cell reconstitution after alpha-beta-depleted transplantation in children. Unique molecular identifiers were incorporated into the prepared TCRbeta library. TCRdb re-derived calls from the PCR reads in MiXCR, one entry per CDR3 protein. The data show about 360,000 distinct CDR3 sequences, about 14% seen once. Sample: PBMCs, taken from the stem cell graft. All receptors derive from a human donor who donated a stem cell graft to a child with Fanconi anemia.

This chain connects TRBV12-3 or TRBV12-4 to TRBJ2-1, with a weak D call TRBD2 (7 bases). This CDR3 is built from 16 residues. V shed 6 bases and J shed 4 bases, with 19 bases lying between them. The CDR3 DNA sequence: TGTGCCAGCAGGCCCCTGGGGGGGGGCAGTTACAATGAGCAGTTCTTC. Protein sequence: CASRPLGGGSYNEQFF.

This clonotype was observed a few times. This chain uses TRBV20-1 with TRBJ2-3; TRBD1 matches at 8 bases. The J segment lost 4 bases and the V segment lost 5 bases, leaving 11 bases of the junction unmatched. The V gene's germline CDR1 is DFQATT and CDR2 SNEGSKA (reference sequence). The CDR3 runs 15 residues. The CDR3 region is CSADRGFLDPDTQYF. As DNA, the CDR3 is TGCAGTGCTGACAGGGGTTTTCTAGACCCAGATACGCAGTATTTT.

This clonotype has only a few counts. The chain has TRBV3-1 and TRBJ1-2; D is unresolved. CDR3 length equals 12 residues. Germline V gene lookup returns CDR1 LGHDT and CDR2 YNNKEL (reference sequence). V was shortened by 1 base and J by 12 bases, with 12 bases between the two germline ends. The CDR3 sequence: CASSQGVKSNTF. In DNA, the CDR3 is TGTGCCAGCAGCCAAGGGGTCAAGAGCAACACCTTC.

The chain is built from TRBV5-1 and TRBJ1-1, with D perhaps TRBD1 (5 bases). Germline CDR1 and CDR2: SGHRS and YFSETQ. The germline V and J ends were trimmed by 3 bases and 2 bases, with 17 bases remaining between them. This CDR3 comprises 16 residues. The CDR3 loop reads CASSSISIDSNTEAFF. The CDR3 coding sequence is TGCGCCAGCAGCTCCATCTCTATCGACAGTAACACTGAAGCTTTCTTT.

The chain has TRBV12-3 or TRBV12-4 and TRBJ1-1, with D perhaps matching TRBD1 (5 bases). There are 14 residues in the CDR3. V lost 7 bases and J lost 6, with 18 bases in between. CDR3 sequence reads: CASIQQTSGAEAFF. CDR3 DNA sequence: TGTGCCAGCATCCAACAAACCTCGGGGGCTGAAGCTTTCTTT.

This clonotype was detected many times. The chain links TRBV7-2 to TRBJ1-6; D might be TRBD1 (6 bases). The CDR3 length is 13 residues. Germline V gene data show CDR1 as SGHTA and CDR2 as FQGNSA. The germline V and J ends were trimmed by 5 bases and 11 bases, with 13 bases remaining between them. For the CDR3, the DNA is TGTGCCAGCAGCCAACAGGGTAGAGCACCCCTCCACTTT. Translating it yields CASSQQGRAPLHF.

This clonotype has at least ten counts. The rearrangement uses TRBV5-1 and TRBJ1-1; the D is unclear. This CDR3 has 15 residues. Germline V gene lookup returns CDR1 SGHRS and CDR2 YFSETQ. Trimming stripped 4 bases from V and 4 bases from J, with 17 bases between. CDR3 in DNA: TGCGCCAGCAGCCCCCGGGAGGGATCAGGCACTGAAGCTTTCTTT. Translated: CASSPREGSGTEAFF.

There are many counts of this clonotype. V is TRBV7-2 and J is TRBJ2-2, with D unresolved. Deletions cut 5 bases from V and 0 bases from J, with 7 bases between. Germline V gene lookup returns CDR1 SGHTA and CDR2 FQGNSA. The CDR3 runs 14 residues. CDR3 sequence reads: CASSPQPNTGELFF. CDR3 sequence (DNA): TGTGCCAGCAGCCCTCAACCGAACACCGGGGAGCTGTTTTTT. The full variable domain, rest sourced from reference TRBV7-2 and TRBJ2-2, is GAGVSQSPSNKVTEKGKDVELRCDPISGHTALYWYRQSLGQGLEFLIYFQGNSAPDKSGLPSDRFSAERTGGSVSTLTIQRTQQEDSAVYLCASSPQPNTGELFFGEGSRLTVL.

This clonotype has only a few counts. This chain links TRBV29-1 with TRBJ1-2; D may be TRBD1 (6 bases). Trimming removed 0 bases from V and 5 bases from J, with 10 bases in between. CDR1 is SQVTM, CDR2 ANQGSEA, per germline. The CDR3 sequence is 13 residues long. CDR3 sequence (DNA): TGCAGCGTTGAAGACAGGGGCTCATATGGCTACACCTTC. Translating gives CSVEDRGSYGYTF.

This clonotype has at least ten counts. The CDR3 reads CASSPGFIKDGYTF. The CDR3 nucleotides read TGCGCCAGCAGCCCAGGGTTTATTAAGGATGGCTACACCTTC. This chain uses TRBV5-1 with TRBJ1-2; weak D call: TRBD1 (5 bases). Germline CDR1 and CDR2: SGHRS and YFSETQ. This CDR3 comprises 14 residues. V shed 4 bases and J shed 6 bases, with 16 bases lying between them.

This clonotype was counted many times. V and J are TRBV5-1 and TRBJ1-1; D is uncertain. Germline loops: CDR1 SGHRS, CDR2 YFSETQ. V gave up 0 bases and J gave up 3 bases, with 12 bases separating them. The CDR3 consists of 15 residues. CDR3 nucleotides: TGCGCCAGCAGCTTGGTTGCCAGGACCTACACTGAAGCTTTCTTT. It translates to CASSLVARTYTEAFF.

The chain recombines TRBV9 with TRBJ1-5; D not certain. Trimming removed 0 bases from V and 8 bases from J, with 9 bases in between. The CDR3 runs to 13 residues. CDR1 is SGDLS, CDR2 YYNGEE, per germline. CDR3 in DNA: TGTGCCAGCAGCGTAGGGTCGAGGGAGCCCCAGCATTTT. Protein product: CASSVGSREPQHF.

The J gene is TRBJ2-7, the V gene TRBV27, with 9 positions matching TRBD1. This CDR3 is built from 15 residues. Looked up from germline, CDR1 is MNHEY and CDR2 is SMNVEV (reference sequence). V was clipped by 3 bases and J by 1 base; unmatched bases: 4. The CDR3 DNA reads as TGTGCCAGCAGTTTCTGGGACAGGGTGTCCTACGAGCAGTACTTC. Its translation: CASSFWDRVSYEQYF.

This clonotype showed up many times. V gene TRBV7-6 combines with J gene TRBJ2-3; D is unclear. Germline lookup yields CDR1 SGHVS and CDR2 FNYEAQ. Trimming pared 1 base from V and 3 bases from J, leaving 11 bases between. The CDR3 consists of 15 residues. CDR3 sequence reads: CASSLGGKPTDTQYF. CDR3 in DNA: TGTGCCAGCAGCTTAGGAGGCAAGCCAACAGATACGCAGTATTTT.

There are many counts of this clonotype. The CDR3 DNA is TGTGCCAGCAGCAACCCTTGGGAGACCCAGTACTTC. Protein product: CASSNPWETQYF. The J gene is TRBJ2-5, the V gene TRBV7-6; D not certain. V lost 5 bases and J lost 5, with 9 bases in between. The CDR3 runs 12 residues. Per germline, CDR1 SGHVS and CDR2 FNYEAQ.

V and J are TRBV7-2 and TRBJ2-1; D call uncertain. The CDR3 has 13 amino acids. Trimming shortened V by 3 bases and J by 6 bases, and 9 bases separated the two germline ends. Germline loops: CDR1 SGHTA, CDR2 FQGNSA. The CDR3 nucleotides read TGTGCCAGCAGCTTTAGTACAGCCAATGAGCAGTTCTTC. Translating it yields CASSFSTANEQFF.

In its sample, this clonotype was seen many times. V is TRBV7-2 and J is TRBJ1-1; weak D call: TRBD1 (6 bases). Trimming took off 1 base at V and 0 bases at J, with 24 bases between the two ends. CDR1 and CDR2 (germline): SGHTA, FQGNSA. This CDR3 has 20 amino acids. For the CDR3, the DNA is TGTGCCAGCAGCTTAGGGCCGTTTTCCAGCCAACAGGGTATGAACACTGAAGCTTTCTTT. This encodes CASSLGPFSSQQGMNTEAFF.

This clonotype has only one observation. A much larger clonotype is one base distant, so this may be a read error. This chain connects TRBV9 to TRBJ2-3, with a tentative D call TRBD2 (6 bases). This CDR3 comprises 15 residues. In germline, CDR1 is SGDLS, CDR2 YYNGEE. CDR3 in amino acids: CASSVGLATTDTEYF. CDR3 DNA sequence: TGTGCCAGCAGCGTAGGCCTAGCGACCACAGATACGGAGTATTTT.

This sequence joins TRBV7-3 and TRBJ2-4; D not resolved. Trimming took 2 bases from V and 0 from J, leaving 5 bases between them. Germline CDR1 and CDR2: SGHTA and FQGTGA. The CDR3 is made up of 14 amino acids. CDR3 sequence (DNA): TGTGCCAGCAGCTTAGAACTAGCCAAAAACATTCAGTACTTC. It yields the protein CASSLELAKNIQYF.

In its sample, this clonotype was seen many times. CDR3 region: CASSPRGGNFYEQYF. For the CDR3, the DNA is TGTGCCAGCAGTCCTCGGGGGGGAAATTTCTACGAGCAGTACTTC. The chain has TRBV12-3 or TRBV12-4 and TRBJ2-7; 8 bases are a match to TRBD2. This CDR3 has 15 residues. Trimming cost V 5 bases and J 3 bases; bases outside gene matches: 9.

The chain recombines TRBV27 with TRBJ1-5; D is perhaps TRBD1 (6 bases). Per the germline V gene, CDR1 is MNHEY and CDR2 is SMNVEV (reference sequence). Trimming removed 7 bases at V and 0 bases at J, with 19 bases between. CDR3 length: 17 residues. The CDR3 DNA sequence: TGTGCCAGCATCCTATCCTGGGGGGACAATAGCAATCAGCCCCAGCATTTT. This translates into CASILSWGDNSNQPQHF.

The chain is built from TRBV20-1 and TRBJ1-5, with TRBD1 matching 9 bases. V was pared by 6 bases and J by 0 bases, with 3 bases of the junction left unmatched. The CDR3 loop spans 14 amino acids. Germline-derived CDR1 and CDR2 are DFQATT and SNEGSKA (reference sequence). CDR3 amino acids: CSAGQGISNQPQHF. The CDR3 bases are TGCAGTGCCGGACAGGGGATTAGCAATCAGCCCCAGCATTTT.

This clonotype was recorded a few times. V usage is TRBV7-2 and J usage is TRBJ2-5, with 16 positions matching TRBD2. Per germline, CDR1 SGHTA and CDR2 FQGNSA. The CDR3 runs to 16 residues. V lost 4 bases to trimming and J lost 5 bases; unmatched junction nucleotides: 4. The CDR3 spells CASSWGTSGGAETQYF. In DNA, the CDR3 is TGTGCCAGCAGCTGGGGGACTAGCGGGGGGGCTGAGACCCAGTACTTC.